These T cell receptor beta chains were read from a single sample in a study of CD8+ T cells in alopecia areata. Assay: immunoSEQ multiplex PCR; the TCRdb copy retains only in-frame clones and omits some. The repertoire has a few hundred thousand clones, about 60% of them found once; the top ten carry 0.9% to 0.95%. The sample consisted of CD4+ T cells sorted from blood, taken at approximately week 51, from a patient treated with tofacitinib. The source is a human donor with alopecia areata. Each CDR3 is given with its conserved first and last residue. The order of the fields is clone size, V gene, J gene, D gene, CDR3 DNA, CDR3 protein. D genes are given only for firm matches. Size is stated for part of the rows, as once, few or many counts, or as a class when the clone is expanded.

few	TRBV7-2	TRBJ2-7	NA	TGTGCCAGCAGCTTAAGGTGGGGCGAGCAGTACTTC	CASSLRWGEQYF
NA	TRBV5-1	TRBJ2-7	TRBD2	TGCGCCAGCAGCACGGTCGGGACTAGCTCCTACGAGCAGTACTTC	CASSTVGTSSYEQYF
once	TRBV5-1	TRBJ1-3	NA	TGCGCCAGCAGCCTGGGATTAGTCGGCGCAGGAAACACCATATATTTT	CASSLGLVGAGNTIYF
NA	TRBV5-1	TRBJ2-3	NA	TGCGCCAGCAGCTTGGCCCTCCATACGACAGATACGCAGTATTTT	CASSLALHTTDTQYF
NA	TRBV11-2	TRBJ2-3	TRBD2	TGTGCCAGCAGCTTAGGGCTAGCGGGGCACACAGATACGCAGTATTTT	CASSLGLAGHTDTQYF
NA	TRBV11-2	TRBJ2-7	NA	TGTGCCAGCAGCCTGGCCGGGACATCTAACTACGAGCAGTACTTC	CASSLAGTSNYEQYF
NA	TRBV29-1	TRBJ2-5	NA	TGCAGCGTTGAAGATTGGAGGAAGACCCAGTACTTC	CSVEDWRKTQYF
NA	TRBV5-1	TRBJ2-7	TRBD1	TGCGCCAGCACCTTGGCCGGACAGGGGCTATACGAGCAGTACTTC	CASTLAGQGLYEQYF
NA	TRBV7-9	TRBJ1-5	TRBD1	TGTGCCAGCAGCCCTATCAGATCAGGACAGGCCAATCAGCCCCAGCATTTT	CASSPIRSGQANQPQHF
few	TRBV13	TRBJ1-2	NA	TGTGCCAGCAGCCGGACAGCTGCTAACTATGGCTACACCTTC	CASSRTAANYGYTF
NA	TRBV30	TRBJ1-2	NA	TGTGCCTGGAAACGACCTGATGGCTACACCTTC	CAWKRPDGYTF
once	TRBV4-1	TRBJ2-1	TRBD2	TGCGCCAGCAGACAAGGCGGGGGGCCGGTGAATGAGCAGTTCTTC	CASRQGGGPVNEQFF
NA	TRBV5-6	TRBJ2-5	NA	TGTGCCAGCAGCTTCTTGGAGACCCAGTACTTC	CASSFLETQYF
NA	TRBV29-1	TRBJ2-5	NA	TGCAGCTATTGCAAAGGGGGGGGAGAGACCCAGTACTTC	CSYCKGGGETQYF
few	TRBV7-9	TRBJ1-2	TRBD1	TGTGCCAGCAGCCAAGACAGGGGGTACGGCTACACCTTC	CASSQDRGYGYTF
NA	TRBV4-1	TRBJ2-7	TRBD2	TGCGCCAGCAGCCAAGCCTCTCAGCGGGGGACCTACGAGCAGTACTTC	CASSQASQRGTYEQYF
NA	TRBV4-1	TRBJ2-3	NA	TGCGCCAGCAGCTCAGGCTTCCAAGATACGCAGTATTTT	CASSSGFQDTQYF
NA	TRBV5-1	TRBJ2-5	NA	TGCGCCAGCAGAAGGTCGGGTGTGGGACAAGAGACCCAGTACTTC	CASRRSGVGQETQYF